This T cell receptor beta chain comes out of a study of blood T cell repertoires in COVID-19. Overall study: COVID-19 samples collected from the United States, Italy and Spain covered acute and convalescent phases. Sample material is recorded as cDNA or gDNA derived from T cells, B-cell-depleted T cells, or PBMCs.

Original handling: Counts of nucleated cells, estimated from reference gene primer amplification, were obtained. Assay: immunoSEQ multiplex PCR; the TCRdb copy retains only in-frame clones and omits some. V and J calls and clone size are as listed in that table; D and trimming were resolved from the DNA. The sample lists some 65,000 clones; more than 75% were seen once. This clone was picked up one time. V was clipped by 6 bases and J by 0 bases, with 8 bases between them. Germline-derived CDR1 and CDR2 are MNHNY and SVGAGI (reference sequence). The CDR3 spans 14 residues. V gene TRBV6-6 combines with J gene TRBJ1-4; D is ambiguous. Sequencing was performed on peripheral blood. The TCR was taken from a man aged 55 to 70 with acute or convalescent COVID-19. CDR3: CASRRAATNEKLFF. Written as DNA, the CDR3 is TGTGCCAGCAGGAGGGCCGCAACTAATGAAAAACTGTTTTTT.